Below, 3 T cell receptor beta chains from the same sample are listed, as sequenced in a study of T cell responses to AZD1222 COVID-19 vaccine. Here immunoSEQ multiplex PCR was the method, and the copy in TCRdb shows in-frame clones only, minus some. The sample records over 85,000 clones, around 82% being singletons. Sequenced here: peripheral blood, sampled on day 0 of AZD1222 vaccination. The receptor source for this set is an adult in good health.

The V gene is TRBV6-6, the J gene TRBJ1-6, with D possibly matching TRBD1 (5 bases). V was pared by 5 bases and J by 0 bases, with 20 bases between. Germline assignment: CDR1 MNHNY and CDR2 SVGAGI (reference sequence). This CDR3 contains 19 residues. Here the CDR3 reads CASSHGRRAGNSYNSPLHF. Here the CDR3 DNA reads TGTGCCAGCAGTCACGGTCGCAGGGCGGGAAACTCCTATAATTCACCCCTCCACTTT.

The gene calls are TRBV29-1 and TRBJ1-2; 10 bases fit TRBD1. Germline CDR1 and CDR2: SQVTM and ANQGSEA. The J segment lost 8 bases and the V segment lost 4 bases, leaving 10 bases of the junction unmatched. CDR3 size: 14 residues. The CDR3 nucleotides read TGCAGCGTTGTTCTCCTGACAGGGGGCAACGGCTACACCTTC. As protein: CSVVLLTGGNGYTF. The whole variable domain, filled in from reference TRBV29-1 and TRBJ1-2, reads SAVISQKPSRDICQRGTSLTIQCQVDSQVTMMFWYRQQPGQSLTLIATANQGSEATYESGFVIDKFPISRPNLTFSTLTVSNMSPEDSSIYLCSVVLLTGGNGYTFGSGTRLTVV.

The rearrangement links TRBV7-5 to TRBJ1-6; whether TRBD1, the table's D call, matches the DNA was not checked. TRBV7-5 is deemed a pseudogene. This CDR3 has 19 amino acids. The CDR3: CVRSFPTTGESSYNSPLHF. CDR3 nucleotide sequence: TGTGTCAGAAGCTTCCCAACGACAGGGGAGAGCTCCTATAATTCACCCCTCCACTTT.